This TCR beta chain was identified during a study of OX40 agonist ivuxolimab in advanced cancers. Trimming stripped 5 bases from V and 3 bases from J, with 13 bases between. CDR3 length: 14 amino acids. CDR1 and CDR2 from the germline V gene are SGHAT and FQNNGV. Points on this clone: Its matching antigen is unknown.

Method: immunoSEQ multiplex PCR; TCRdb's copy keeps in-frame clones and lacks some. The sample lists approximately 91,000 clones; around nine tenths were seen once. Study-wide findings and caveats: The work left the antigen specificity of expanded peripheral T cells undetermined. In general, CD8+ T cells held more expanded clones than CD4+ did, on average.

The TCR was taken from an adult with an advanced solid tumor such as melanoma, head and neck, liver or kidney cancer. The specimen comprised CD4+ or CD8+ T cells sorted from blood, sampled in a trial of the OX40 agonist ivuxolimab. The rearrangement joins TRBV11-2 to TRBJ2-5, with D perhaps TRBD1 (6 bases). The CDR3 DNA follows: TGTGCCAGCAGCGTCAATTACAGGGAAGAGACCCAGTACTTC. Translated, it gives CASSVNYREETQYF.